The T cell receptor beta chain described here comes from a study of blood T cell repertoires in COVID-19. Overall study context: PBMCs, B-cell-depleted T cells, or T cells provided the cDNA or gDNA that made up the material.

The CDR3 is 14 residues long. From germline, CDR1 is MDHEN and CDR2 SYDVKM. The V and J ends lost 3 bases and 0 bases respectively, with 5 bases between them. As originally analysed: Estimation of nucleated cell counts was performed using reference gene primer amplification. TCRdb's table, derived via immunoSEQ multiplex PCR, lists solely in-frame clones and lacks some. D and trimming come from the DNA, and the V and J calls and clone size come from that table. There are around 270,000 clones in the sample; about 85% occur only once, and 0.85% to 1% lies in the top ten. The receptor was derived from a human donor with COVID-19, enrolled during active disease. The donor label of this sample is uncertain. This chain joins TRBV28 and TRBJ1-4; no firm D call. Sequenced: peripheral blood. CDR3 protein: CASSFLSTNEKLFF. The CDR3 DNA sequence: TGTGCCAGCAGTTTCCTCTCAACTAATGAAAAACTGTTTTTT. The full variable domain, in which reference TRBV28 and TRBJ1-4 provide the parts outside the CDR3, is DVKVTQSSRYLVKRTGEKVFLECVQDMDHENMFWYRQDPGLGLRLIYFSYDVKMKEKGDIPEGYSVSREKKERFSLILESASTNQTSMYLCASSFLSTNEKLFFGSGTQLSVL.